Listed below are T cell receptor beta chains from one sample, sequenced in a study of shared clonotypes between healthy human individuals. Produced via immunoSEQ multiplex PCR; TCRdb's table is partial and in-frame only. The data contain hundreds of thousands of clones, nearly 95% of them singletons. The material sequenced was naive CD8+ T cells sorted from blood. Receptors were obtained from a man under 40 in good health. Each CDR3 is given without its conserved first and last residue. The listing skips clone size in some rows; elsewhere it reads once, few, many or a size class.

TRBJ2-1,NA,TRBV9,ASSVGVSGSHNEQF
TRBJ1-5,few,TRBV27,ASSTGGWDQPQH
TRBJ1-5,NA,TRBV27,ASSSTGGHQPQH
TRBJ2-3,NA,TRBV7-9,ASSLGLAADTQY
TRBJ2-3,NA,TRBV5-6,ASSTPGTSETDTQY
TRBJ2-6,NA,TRBV6-1,ASTSSGANVLT
TRBJ2-7,NA,TRBV6-6,ASSSLTGVYEQY
TRBJ2-7,NA,TRBV13,ASSLSGSSGPNFYYEQY
TRBJ2-5,NA,TRBV5-5,ASSLRLDRGWIETQY
TRBJ2-7,NA,TRBV23-1,ASNRYGRAYEQY
TRBJ2-7,NA,TRBV4-3,ASSPWEDYEQY
TRBJ1-1,NA,TRBV27,ASSFLGTEAF
TRBJ2-1,NA,TRBV18,ASSPWGDEQF
TRBJ2-7,NA,TRBV27,ASSRDGGNYEQY
TRBJ2-1,NA,TRBV2,ATPGGLVSYNEQF
TRBJ2-1,NA,TRBV29-1,SVVGTLVFNEQF
TRBJ2-3,NA,TRBV14,ASSQWVTTDTQY
TRBJ2-7,NA,TRBV28,ASSLRSGTGNKVEQY
TRBJ2-7,NA,TRBV6-6,ASRSGTGTYEQY
TRBJ2-7,once,TRBV9,ASSPRDRSYEQY
TRBJ2-7,NA,TRBV21-1,ASKTRPTNPGLAATALWEQY
TRBJ2-1,NA,TRBV19,ASSIVSGNYNEQF
TRBJ2-1,medium-sized,TRBV28,ASRTPQGDEQF
TRBJ2-7,NA,TRBV19,ASSIYRGGTYEQY
TRBJ1-3,once,TRBV6-1,ASSEYWVPSSGNTIY
TRBJ2-1,NA,TRBV10-3,AIKAGQRNEQF
TRBJ2-3,NA,TRBV7-2,ASSLEGGRAGTDTQY
TRBJ2-7,NA,TRBV10-1,ASSAGTGGVDEQY
TRBJ2-1,NA,TRBV6-6,ASSYGVRGEQF
TRBJ2-2,NA,TRBV13,ASSPRLAGVVGELF
TRBJ2-1,NA,TRBV4-3,ASSQDREGDEQF
TRBJ2-3,NA,TRBV11-2,ASRTSTDTQY